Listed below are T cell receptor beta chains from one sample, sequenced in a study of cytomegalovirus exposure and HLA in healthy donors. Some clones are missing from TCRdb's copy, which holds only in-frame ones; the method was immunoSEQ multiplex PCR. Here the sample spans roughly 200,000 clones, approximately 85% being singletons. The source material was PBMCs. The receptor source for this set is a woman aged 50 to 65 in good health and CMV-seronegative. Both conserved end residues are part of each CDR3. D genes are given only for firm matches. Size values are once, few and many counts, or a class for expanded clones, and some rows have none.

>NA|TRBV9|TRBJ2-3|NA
CASSEERLFSTDTQYF
TGTGCCAGCAGCGAGGAGCGCCTTTTTAGCACAGATACGCAGTATTTT
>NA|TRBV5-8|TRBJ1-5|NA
CASSLLAGNQPQHF
TGTGCCAGCAGCTTACTGGCGGGCAATCAGCCCCAGCATTTT
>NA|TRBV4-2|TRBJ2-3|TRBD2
CASSSSSGRTDTQYF
TGTGCCAGCAGCTCCTCTAGCGGGAGAACAGATACGCAGTATTTT
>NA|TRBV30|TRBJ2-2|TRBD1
CAFSGTVNTGELFF
TGTGCCTTTTCCGGGACAGTGAACACCGGGGAGCTGTTTTTT
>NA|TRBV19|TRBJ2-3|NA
CASSIGTVTTDTQYF
TGTGCCAGTAGTATTGGAACAGTAACTACAGATACGCAGTATTTT
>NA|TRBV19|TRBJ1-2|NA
CASSIRGTHGYTF
TGTGCCAGTAGTATTAGGGGGACCCATGGCTACACCTTC
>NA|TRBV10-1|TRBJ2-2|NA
CASSGGHNTGELFF
TGCGCCAGCAGTGGCGGTCATAATACCGGGGAGCTGTTTTTT
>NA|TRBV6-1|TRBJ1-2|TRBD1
CASSGGTGDYGYTF
TGTGCCAGCAGTGGAGGGACAGGGGACTATGGCTACACCTTC
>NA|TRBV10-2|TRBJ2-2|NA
CASSGIGLNTGELFF
TGCGCCAGCAGTGGGATTGGACTAAACACCGGGGAGCTGTTTTTT
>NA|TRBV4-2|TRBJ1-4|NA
CASSQVPDSTNEKLFF
TGTGCCAGCAGCCAAGTACCAGACTCAACTAATGAAAAACTGTTTTTT
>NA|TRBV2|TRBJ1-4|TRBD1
CASRDAGQGNEKLFF
TGTGCCAGCAGGGATGCGGGACAGGGGAATGAAAAACTGTTTTTT
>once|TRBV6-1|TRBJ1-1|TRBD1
CASSERTGGPNTEAFF
TGTGCCAGCAGTGAACGGACAGGGGGCCCGAACACTGAAGCTTTCTTT
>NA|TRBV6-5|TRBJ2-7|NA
CASRSPEAYEQYF
TGTGCCAGCAGGTCCCCAGAGGCCTACGAGCAGTACTTC
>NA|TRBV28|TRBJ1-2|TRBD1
CASSQVSGDRLNYGYTF
TGTGCCAGCAGTCAGGTTTCCGGGGACAGGCTTAACTATGGCTACACCTTC
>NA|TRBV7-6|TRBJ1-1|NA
CASSEPPEAPMYTEAFF
TGTGCCAGCAGCGAGCCCCCTGAAGCTCCCATGTACACTGAAGCTTTCTTT
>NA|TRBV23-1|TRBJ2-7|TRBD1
CASSQGGQGFNEQYF
TGCGCCAGCAGTCAGGGGGGACAGGGGTTCAACGAGCAGTACTTC
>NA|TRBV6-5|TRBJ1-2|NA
CASRSTALAGYTF
TGTGCCAGCAGAAGTACAGCCCTAGCTGGCTACACCTTC
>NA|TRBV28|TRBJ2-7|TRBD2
CASKRDSYEQYF
TGTGCCAGCAAGCGGGACTCCTACGAGCAGTACTTC
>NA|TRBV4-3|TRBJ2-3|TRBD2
CASSQGLAGGLTDTQYF
TGCGCCAGCAGCCAAGGCCTAGCGGGGGGACTCACAGATACGCAGTATTTT
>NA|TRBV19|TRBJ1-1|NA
CASSPRYNTEAFF
TGTGCCAGTAGTCCCCGGTATAACACTGAAGCTTTCTTT
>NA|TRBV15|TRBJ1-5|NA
CATSKRQAGIQPQHF
TGTGCCACCAGCAAGAGACAGGCAGGTATTCAGCCCCAGCATTTT
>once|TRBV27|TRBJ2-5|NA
CASSAHLQGETQYF
TGTGCCAGCAGTGCTCACTTACAGGGAGAGACCCAGTACTTC
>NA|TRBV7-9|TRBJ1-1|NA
CASSPPVQQNTEAFF
TGTGCCAGCAGCCCACCAGTCCAACAAAACACTGAAGCTTTCTTT
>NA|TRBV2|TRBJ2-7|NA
CASSYIAQSSYEQYF
TGTGCCAGCAGTTACATAGCGCAAAGCTCCTACGAGCAGTACTTC
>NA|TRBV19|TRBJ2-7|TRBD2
CASRSGSSYEQYF
TGTGCCAGTAGGAGCGGGAGTTCCTACGAGCAGTACTTC
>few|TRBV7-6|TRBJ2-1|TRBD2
CASSEREYNEQFF
TGTGCCAGCAGTGAGCGGGAATACAATGAGCAGTTCTTC
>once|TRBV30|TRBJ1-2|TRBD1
CAWSPQGAYGYTF
TGTGCCTGGAGTCCACAGGGGGCGTATGGCTACACCTTC
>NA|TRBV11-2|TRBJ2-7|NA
CASSSGLLFEQYF
TGTGCCAGCAGCTCCGGACTCCTTTTCGAGCAGTACTTC